This TCR beta chain stems from a study of identical twins. In this sample, this clonotype turned up a few times. Its antigen is unknown. Carrying unique molecular identifiers, the cDNA also gained a universal primer site through template switching. TCRdb used MiXCR to reprocess the 5' RACE reads, holding one entry per CDR3 protein. Found here are fewer than 350,000 distinct CDR3 sequences, about 8% of them singletons; the top ten hold 2.1%. Study-wide results and limits: Beta out-of-frame sequences showed weaker excess sharing between twins. The more abundant beta clonotypes in cord blood had fewer insertions, and memory repertoires did not show this.

V lost 6 bases, J lost 6 bases, and 6 bases stayed unmatched. The germline CDR1 and CDR2 sequences are SGHTA and FQGNSA. The CDR3 is made up of 13 amino acids. These records were also assigned to another study, of yellow fever vaccine responses in identical twins.

The V gene is TRBV7-2, the J gene TRBJ2-7, with 9 bases that match TRBD2. What was sequenced was memory (CD45RO+) T cells sorted from blood. The receptor was isolated from a woman younger than 30 in good health. DNA of the CDR3: TGTGCCAGCAGACTTAGCGGGAGTGGCGAGCAGTACTTC. This codes for CASRLSGSGEQYF. Full variable domain (remainder filled in from reference TRBV7-2 and TRBJ2-7): GAGVSQSPSNKVTEKGKDVELRCDPISGHTALYWYRQSLGQGLEFLIYFQGNSAPDKSGLPSDRFSAERTGGSVSTLTIQRTQQEDSAVYLCASRLSGSGEQYFGPGTRLTVT.